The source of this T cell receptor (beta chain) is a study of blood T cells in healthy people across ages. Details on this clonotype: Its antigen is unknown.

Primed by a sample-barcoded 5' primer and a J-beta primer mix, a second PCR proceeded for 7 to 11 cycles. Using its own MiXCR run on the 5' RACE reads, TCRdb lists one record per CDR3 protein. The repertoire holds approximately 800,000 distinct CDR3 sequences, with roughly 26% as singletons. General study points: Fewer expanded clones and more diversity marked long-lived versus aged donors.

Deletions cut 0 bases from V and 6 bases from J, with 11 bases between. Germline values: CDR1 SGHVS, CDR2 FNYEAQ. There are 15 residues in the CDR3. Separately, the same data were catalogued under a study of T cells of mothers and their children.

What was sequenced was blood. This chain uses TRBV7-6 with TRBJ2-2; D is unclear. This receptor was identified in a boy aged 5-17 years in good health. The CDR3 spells CASSLALPHAGELFF. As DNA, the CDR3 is TGTGCCAGCAGCTTAGCGTTGCCCCACGCCGGGGAGCTGTTTTTT.